This TCR beta chain is drawn from a study of T cell responses to AZD1222 COVID-19 vaccine. Repertoires were generated with immunoSEQ multiplex PCR, while TCRdb's copy carries only in-frame clones and drops some. The sample lists about 100,000 clones, about nine tenths occurring once. Germline assignment: CDR1 SGHRS and CDR2 YFSETQ. The CDR3 extends over 16 amino acids. V gave up 0 bases and J gave up 4 bases, with 13 bases separating them. The chain couples TRBV5-1 to TRBJ1-4; no firm D call. The receptor was isolated from an adult in good health. This sample comprised peripheral blood, obtained on day 0 of AZD1222 vaccination. CDR3 protein: CASSLGSLGLNEKLFF. The DNA of the CDR3 is TGCGCCAGCAGCTTGGGCAGCCTAGGACTTAATGAAAAACTGTTTTTT.